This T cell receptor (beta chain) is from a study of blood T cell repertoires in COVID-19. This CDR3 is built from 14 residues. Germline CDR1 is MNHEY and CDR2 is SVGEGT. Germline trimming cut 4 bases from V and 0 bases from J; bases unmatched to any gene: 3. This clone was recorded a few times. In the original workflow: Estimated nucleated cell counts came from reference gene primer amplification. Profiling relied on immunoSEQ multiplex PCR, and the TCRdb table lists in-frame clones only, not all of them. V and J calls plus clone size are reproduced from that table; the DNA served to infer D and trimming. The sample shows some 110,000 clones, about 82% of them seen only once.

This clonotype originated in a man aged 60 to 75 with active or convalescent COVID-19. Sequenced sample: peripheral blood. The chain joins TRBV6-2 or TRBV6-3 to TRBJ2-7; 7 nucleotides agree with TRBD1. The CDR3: CASSWPGGSYEQYF. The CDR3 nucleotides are TGTGCCAGCAGTTGGCCAGGGGGCTCCTACGAGCAGTACTTC.